This TCR beta chain was observed in a study of T cells in Graves' hyperthyroidism and ophthalmopathy. Findings and limits, study-wide: In blood, most of the thyroid clonotypes expanded above 0.001 were also present. Patients with ophthalmopathy were separated from those with stable hyperthyroidism by a 13 V-J model.

The germline V gene encodes CDR1 SGDLS and CDR2 YYNGEE. CDR3 length equals 12 residues. Trimming shortened V by 0 bases and J by 4 bases, and 2 bases separated the two germline ends. Ophthalmopathy cases scored 3 or more on the Clinical Activity Score and 4 or more on NOSPECS grade, with duration below 3 months. It was RNA transcripts that yielded the amplified TCR beta CDR3 regions. TCR CDR3 regions were first amplified by RT-PCR with HTBI primers. Via MiXCR, TCRdb re-called the multiplex PCR reads, giving one row per CDR3 protein. This table has a few hundred thousand distinct CDR3 sequences, about 14% appearing once. On this clonotype: The antigen is undetermined.

This chain uses TRBV9 with TRBJ1-3; D gene ambiguous. The clonotype was recovered from a woman aged 30 to 39 with Graves' ophthalmopathy. Sequenced material: blood. Here the CDR3 reads CASSVEGNTIYF. In DNA form, the CDR3 reads TGTGCCAGCAGCGTAGAAGGAAACACCATATATTTT.